The 5 T cell receptor beta chains given below trace back to one sample, sequenced in a study of blood T cell repertoires in COVID-19. Using immunoSEQ multiplex PCR, the repertoire was profiled, and TCRdb retains in-frame clones only, with some absent. The sample shows about 240,000 clones, approximately 86% of them seen only once. The sample comprised peripheral blood. Receptors were obtained from a woman in her 70s with active or convalescent COVID-19.

The chain uses TRBV4-3 and TRBJ1-4, with 9 positions matching TRBD1. CDR3 length: 17 amino acids. V was pared by 1 base and J by 7 bases, with 10 bases of the junction left unmatched. Germline V gene data show CDR1 as LGHNA and CDR2 as YSLEER. DNA for the CDR3: TGCGCCAGCAGCCAAGTGGCCTCCGGGACAGGGAGTGAAAAACTGTTTTTT. As protein: CASSQVASGTGSEKLFF.

The chain employs TRBV7-2 and TRBJ2-1; maybe TRBD2 (5 bases). The V end lost 5 bases, the J end lost 3 bases, and 14 bases lay between the germline ends. The CDR3 runs to 15 residues. Germline assignment: CDR1 SGHTA and CDR2 FQGNSA. The CDR3 loop is CASSPEGLHYNEQFF. The CDR3 DNA follows: TGTGCCAGCAGCCCAGAAGGACTCCACTACAATGAGCAGTTCTTC.

This CDR3 is CASSSYWGGDSYEQYF. DNA of the CDR3: TGTGCCAGCAGTTCGTATTGGGGAGGTGACTCCTACGAGCAGTACTTC. The chain recombines TRBV6-2 or TRBV6-3 with TRBJ2-7; D possibly corresponds to TRBD2 (6 bases). The ends were cut back, 4 bases at V and 0 bases at J, with 16 bases in the middle. The CDR3 totals 16 residues. Germline CDR1 and CDR2: MNHEY and SVGEGT.

The V gene is TRBV7-3, the J gene TRBJ1-1; perhaps TRBD1 as D (5 bases). V lost 2 bases, J lost 1 base, and 11 bases lay in between. This CDR3 has 15 amino acids. The germline gives CDR1 SGHTA, CDR2 FQGTGA. The CDR3 DNA follows: TGTGCCAGCAGCTTATGGGGCGGTGCGAACACTGAAGCTTTCTTT. It codes for CASSLWGGANTEAFF. The complete variable domain, with remaining parts taken from reference TRBV7-3 and TRBJ1-1, reads GAGVSQTPSNKVTEKGKYVELRCDPISGHTALYWYRQSLGQGPEFLIYFQGTGAADDSGLPNDRFFAVRPEGSVSTLKIQRTERGDSAVYLCASSLWGGANTEAFFGQGTRLTVV.

The CDR3 DNA follows: TGTGCCAGCAGTCTACATACAGGGGATGGCTACACCTTC. Translation gives CASSLHTGDGYTF. J is TRBJ1-2 and V is TRBV12-3 or TRBV12-4, with TRBD1 identical over 7 bases. The CDR3 length is 13 residues. Trimming cost V 5 bases and J 6 bases; bases outside gene matches: 6.